This TCR beta chain is drawn from a study of T cell responses to AZD1222 COVID-19 vaccine (dated by TCRdb to the early 2020s). Regarding the study in general: AZD1222 recipients given second doses at about 4 weeks or at about 12 weeks were pooled, since spike-specific TCR depth and breadth were not found to differ between the two schedules. Trial participants were enrolled by age into 18-55, 56-69 and 70-plus year subgroups, with roughly 150, 30 and 60 TCR-sequenced participants respectively. TCR sequencing was performed for 233 trial participants, of whom some 200 were given two doses of AZD1222 and some 26 were given two doses of MenACWY control vaccine. On the study overall, not on this receptor specifically: Participants were mostly white British, with more females than males. The authors suggested clonal diversity may have been underestimated. After two AZD1222 doses, spike-specific TCR breadth and depth were significantly higher than at day 0 and than in MenACWY recipients. The 56-69-year group was small, and its depth increase did not reach significance, likely because of low power. Reportedly, close to half of the unique spike-specific TCRs recognized epitopes lying outside the regions that are mutated in the B.1.351 and B.1.1.7 variants. Conclusions about previously exposed vaccinees are limited because only five to seven AZD1222 recipients were SARS-CoV-2 seropositive at baseline. The whole spike protein was spanned by vaccine-associated CD4 TCRs, and dominant responses were seen in regions 160-218 and 743-854. Because no day 14 peak-response samples were available, the repertoires could be characterized only after the peak T cell response.

The meaning of the sample's time point label: baseline before first vaccination. Vaccinee samples were obtained from the UK trials COV001 and COV002, which included a single-blind randomized controlled phase 2/3 trial of AZD1222 (ChAdOx1 nCoV-19) in healthy adults. For TCRbeta chain sequencing, PBMC samples from trial participants were taken at day 0 and at day 28 after the second dose. The CDR3 regions of human TCRbeta chains were subjected to immunosequencing. Concerning the study's data processing: TCRs in the repertoires were matched against a reference library of SARS-CoV-2-specific TCRs that had been generated with the MIRA antigen-specificity platform. Breadth was defined as the fraction of unique TCRs that were SARS-CoV-2-associated. Depth was defined as the fraction of total T cells that were SARS-CoV-2-associated. Using the MIRA data, every spike-specific TCR was mapped to the spike region that the TCR reacted to and assigned to either a CD4 or a CD8 class. Log10-transformed breadth and depth values were compared by one-way ANOVA with Sidak's multiple comparisons tests. This is the immuneACCESS table as TCRdb keeps it, with only in-frame sequences that have V and J called. A part of the clones is gone; compared with another copy, unresolved V genes explain less than half, and the rest is unexplained. D and trimming come from the DNA, and the V and J calls and clone size come from that table. In this sample the table shows 95,000 to 100,000 clones, approximately 90% of which occur a single time. The ten largest clones represent 1.3% of the sample.

Turning to this clone: The antigen it recognizes is unknown. Per-base qualities were not stored, and no clone one base away is much larger.

The CDR3 runs 12 residues from the cysteine to the phenylalanine. Only the CDR3 portion is preserved as DNA: 36 bases, with reading frame beginning at the first base. From a lookup of the germline V gene (reference sequence), CDR1 and CDR2 are DFQATT and SNEGSKA. At the junction V is shortened by 3 bases and J by 5 bases; bases outside the gene matches: 3. Sequencing used peripheral blood, obtained on day 0 of AZD1222 vaccination. This receptor chain uses TRBV20-1 and TRBJ1-2; 7 nucleotides in the junction match TRBD1. This clonotype originated in an adult in good health. The nucleotide sequence reads as follows: TGCAGTGCTAGTCCCAGGGGGTATGGCTACACCTTC. Translated, it reads CSASPRGYGYTF.